The rows below give T cell receptor beta chains drawn from one sample of a study of CD8 T cells in ankylosing spondylitis. MiXCR was run by TCRdb on the 5' RACE reads, yielding one entry per CDR3 protein. The data contain under 150,000 distinct CDR3 sequences, roughly 13% of them singletons. Sequencing used blood, either unsorted or a sorted T cell fraction (not recorded which). The receptors stem from a female donor with ankylosing spondylitis or in good health (not recorded which). The CDR3 runs from the conserved cysteine through the conserved F or W. D genes are given only for firm matches. Some rows mark clone size as missing; the rest say once, few, many or name a class of expanded clone.

CDR3nt	CDR3aa	d_gene	v_gene	abundance	j_gene
TGTGCCAGCAGCTTAGGGGGTCCCTACACAGATACGCAGTATTTT	CASSLGGPYTDTQYF	.	TRBV11-2	many	TRBJ2-3
TGCGCCAGCAGCTTGGCCGGATTTAATGAAAAACTGTTTTTT	CASSLAGFNEKLFF	.	TRBV5-1	many	TRBJ1-4
TGTGCCAGCAGCCGACGGACACTCCAAGAGACCCAGTACTTC	CASSRRTLQETQYF	.	TRBV13	once	TRBJ2-5
TGTGCCAGCAACGGACTAGTTCAAGAGACCCAGTACTTC	CASNGLVQETQYF	TRBD2	TRBV12-3/TRBV12-4	many	TRBJ2-5
TGCAGTGCCACAAGAGGAGAAACTAGCACAGATACGCAGTATTTT	CSATRGETSTDTQYF	.	TRBV20-1	many	TRBJ2-3
TGCAGTGCCCGCCCCCAGCGGGGTTCCTACGAGCAGTACTTC	CSARPQRGSYEQYF	TRBD2	TRBV20-1	.	TRBJ2-7
TGTGCCAGCAGCCAATCGACAAGCGGGGGGGCCGCCAAAAACATTCAGTACTTC	CASSQSTSGGAAKNIQYF	TRBD2	TRBV16	few	TRBJ2-4
TGCAGTGCCGGGGCGGGGGGGCCCTACCAGCAGTACTTC	CSAGAGGPYQQYF	TRBD2	TRBV20-1	many	TRBJ2-7
TGTGCCACCAGCAGAGGAAAGGGACTCCAATCCTTCCATGAGCAGTTCTTC	CATSRGKGLQSFHEQFF	.	TRBV15	few	TRBJ2-1
TGTGCCAGCAGCTCCGGGGAGGGGCCCCAGGAGCTGTTTTTT	CASSSGEGPQELFF	TRBD2	TRBV7-8	.	TRBJ2-2
TGTGCCACCAGTGACGGACTAGCGCTGAGCACAGATACGCAGTATTTT	CATSDGLALSTDTQYF	TRBD2	TRBV24-1	few	TRBJ2-3
TGTGCCAGCAGCCTGGGACAGGGCCTCAAAAACATTCAGTACTTC	CASSLGQGLKNIQYF	TRBD1	TRBV7-9	few	TRBJ2-4
TGTGCCAGCAGACTCACAGGGGGAAGAGATACGCAGTATTTT	CASRLTGGRDTQYF	TRBD1	TRBV11-2	many	TRBJ2-3
TGTGCCAGCAGCTTAGACGCGAACATTCAGTACTTC	CASSLDANIQYF	.	TRBV7-2	few	TRBJ2-4
TGTGCCAGCAGCGCAAAAGGGGTTTCGGGAGGCGAGCAGTACTTC	CASSAKGVSGGEQYF	TRBD2	TRBV9	few	TRBJ2-7
TGTGCCAGCTCACCAGGGGGGCGCAGCACTGAAGCTTTCTTT	CASSPGGRSTEAFF	.	TRBV18	.	TRBJ1-1
TGTGCCAGCAGTCAAGGGAGTCACGAGCAGTACTTC	CASSQGSHEQYF	.	TRBV12-3/TRBV12-4	.	TRBJ2-7
TGTGCCAGCTCATCCGGGGTACAAGAGACCCAGTACTTC	CASSSGVQETQYF	.	TRBV18	.	TRBJ2-5
TGCAGTGCTAGAGAGGACTCCTACACCGGGGAGCTGTTTTTT	CSAREDSYTGELFF	.	TRBV20-1	many	TRBJ2-2
TGTGCCAGCAGCTTGGCAGGGACAGGGGTCACTAATGAAAAACTGTTTTTT	CASSLAGTGVTNEKLFF	TRBD1	TRBV5-5	.	TRBJ1-4
TGTGCCAGTAGTATGTGGTCCGGGGGTAATCAGCCCCAGCATTTT	CASSMWSGGNQPQHF	.	TRBV19	.	TRBJ1-5
TGCAGTGCTAGAGATGAAACCACTAATGAAAAACTGTTTTTT	CSARDETTNEKLFF	.	TRBV20-1	many	TRBJ1-4
TGCAGTGCTTGGACCAAAAATGAAAAACTGTTTTTT	CSAWTKNEKLFF	.	TRBV20-1	many	TRBJ1-4
TGCGCCAGCAGCTTGGGGGACCTTAATCAGCCCCAGCATTTT	CASSLGDLNQPQHF	.	TRBV5-1	.	TRBJ1-5
TGCAGTGCGCCGGAGCGGGAGAGATCCTACAATGAGCAGTTCTTC	CSAPERERSYNEQFF	TRBD2	TRBV20-1	.	TRBJ2-1
TGCAGCGTTGCGGGACTAGCGGGAAACTACAATGAGCAGTTCTTC	CSVAGLAGNYNEQFF	TRBD2	TRBV29-1	many	TRBJ2-1
TGTGCCAGCAGTGAACTCAAAAGGAGCTCCTACAATGAGCAGTTCTTC	CASSELKRSSYNEQFF	.	TRBV2	few	TRBJ2-1
TGCGCCAGCAGCTTCGGCCAAGAGACCCAGTACTTC	CASSFGQETQYF	.	TRBV5-1	many	TRBJ2-5
TGTGCCAGCAGCTCCTACCGCACTGGAGAGACCCAGTACTTC	CASSSYRTGETQYF	.	TRBV7-2	many	TRBJ2-5
TGTGCCAGTCCTCCGGCGCGGTTC	CASPPARF	.	TRBV19	.	TRBJ2-1
TGTGCCAGCAGTAGGACAGGGGCAAACTACGAGCAGTACTTC	CASSRTGANYEQYF	TRBD1	TRBV12-3/TRBV12-4	.	TRBJ2-7
TGTGCCGCCGGGGATATAGCCAAAAACATTCAGTACTTC	CAAGDIAKNIQYF	.	TRBV10-3	few	TRBJ2-4
TGTGCCAGCGTCGGCCCAGGGGGCAAGGGCTACACCTTC	CASVGPGGKGYTF	TRBD1	TRBV6-1	many	TRBJ1-2
TGTGCCACCAGCAGAGATAGGGACAGAGAGACCCAGTACTTC	CATSRDRDRETQYF	TRBD1	TRBV15	many	TRBJ2-5
TGTGCCAGCAGTAACTCCCTCACCGGGGAGCTGTTTTTT	CASSNSLTGELFF	.	TRBV6-6	few	TRBJ2-2
TGCAGTGCCAAGAGAGCAGGCAGCTGGAATGAGCAGTTCTTC	CSAKRAGSWNEQFF	.	TRBV20-1	.	TRBJ2-1
TGTGCCTGGAGTGATCTGACTGAAGCTTTCTTT	CAWSDLTEAFF	.	TRBV30	.	TRBJ1-1
TGCAGTGCCCCGCCGGCGGCCGGAGTAGGATCTTTCTTT	CSAPPAAGVGSFF	.	TRBV20-1	many	TRBJ1-1
TGCAGCTCCTATGGACAGGGTTGGTACCAAGAGACCCAGTACTTC	CSSYGQGWYQETQYF	TRBD1	TRBV29-1	many	TRBJ2-5
TGTGCCAGCAGCCAAGACGAGACGTTGGGCTATGGCTACACCTTC	CASSQDETLGYGYTF	.	TRBV4-2	.	TRBJ1-2
TGCAGTGCTAGCCGACTAGGGTACAATGAGCAGTTCTTC	CSASRLGYNEQFF	.	TRBV20-1	many	TRBJ2-1
TGCAGTGCCCCCGCGGGGGGAAAATCCTACGAGCAGTACTTC	CSAPAGGKSYEQYF	TRBD2	TRBV20-1	.	TRBJ2-7
TGTGCCAGCCGGCTCAGAATTGGACAGGGGGCCGTCGAGAACACTGAAGCTTTCTTT	CASRLRIGQGAVENTEAFF	TRBD1	TRBV12-3/TRBV12-4	.	TRBJ1-1
TGCAGTGCTACTAGGGGGGGGAGCTCCTACGAGCAGTACTTC	CSATRGGSSYEQYF	.	TRBV20-1	many	TRBJ2-7
TGTGCCAGCAGCCCCCGGACGGCGGCCCTGGACGAAAAACTGTTTTTT	CASSPRTAALDEKLFF	.	TRBV7-9	many	TRBJ1-4
TGTGCCAGCAGTGAAGGGCAGGGTGGGGTAAAAGAGACCCAGTACTTC	CASSEGQGGVKETQYF	.	TRBV25-1	.	TRBJ2-5
TGTGCCAGCAGCAAAACACGGACAGGGGGTTCCGTTGGCCACCAAGAGACCCAGTACTTC	CASSKTRTGGSVGHQETQYF	TRBD1	TRBV14	few	TRBJ2-5
TGTGCCAGCAGAGCAGGGGCGGGGAGAAACAATGAGCAGTTCTTC	CASRAGAGRNNEQFF	.	TRBV6-1	few	TRBJ2-1
TGCGCCAGCAGCCTTACAGGGGACCCCTACGAGCAGTACTTC	CASSLTGDPYEQYF	TRBD1	TRBV4-1	.	TRBJ2-7
TGTGCCAGCAGCGTAGGATCTAGCACCTACGAGCAGTACTTC	CASSVGSSTYEQYF	.	TRBV9	many	TRBJ2-7